Listed here is a single T cell receptor (beta chain). This clonotype was seen more than once but under ten times. Which antigen it targets is not known. No base qualities exist here, and no much larger clone lies one base off it. Trimming takes 11 bases from V and 3 bases from J, and the germline ends sit 10 bases apart. Via the germline V gene (reference sequence), CDR1 is LNHNV and CDR2 YYDKDF. The CDR3 numbers 12 residues from cysteine through phenylalanine. Only the CDR3 region is kept as DNA, spanning 36 bases read in frame from base 1. Receptor amplification or capture employed PCR. These reads were obtained on an Illumina HiSeq 2500. TCR libraries were prepared with molecular barcoding, using unique molecular identifiers to normalize TCRbeta repertoire quantification. TCRdb redid the processing of the public reads, applying fastp at Q25 and MiXCR, and retained in-frame beta chains. CDR3 protein sequences are deduplicated, and each keeps its most common genes and DNA. This sample holds about 640,000 distinct CDR3 sequences; 15% to 20% were observed only once. 0.8% to 1.1% of the sample comes from the top ten.

The sample comes from a study of T-cell reconstitution after alpha-beta-depleted transplantation in children (dated by TCRdb to the mid-2010s). General notes on the study: Using TCR repertoire profiling, the study followed T-cell immune reconstitution in a quantitative way in children after TCRalphabeta/CD19-depleted allogeneic hematopoietic cell transplantation.

The chain is encoded by TRBV15 joined to TRBJ2-2; no D segment can be confidently identified. The starting material was PBMCs from the stem cell graft donor, obtained from the stem cell graft. This clonotype originated in a human donor who donated a stem cell graft to a child with acute myeloid leukemia. CDR3 loop: CAVAVDTGELFF. The DNA reads as follows: TGTGCCGTGGCCGTCGACACCGGGGAGCTGTTTTTT.